This entry lists 19 T cell receptor beta chains sequenced from one sample in a study of CD8+ T cells in alopecia areata (dated by TCRdb to the late 2010s). The library came from the immunoSEQ multiplex PCR assay. To provide template for TCR sequencing, every sample had RNA extracted and reverse transcribed into cDNA. Here the immuneACCESS table is served through TCRdb, limited to in-frame sequences with V and J called. Missing clones are a known gap in these copies; in checked studies unresolved V genes cover under half, and the rest lacks a known reason. A total of over 100,000 clones appear in this sample, around 53% of them only once. Of the sample, over 9% is held by the ten largest clones. This specimen's time point label, per the study, means: 20 to 30 weeks on oral tofacitinib. The meaning of the sample's treatment or condition label: oral pan-JAK inhibitor, 5-10 mg twice daily. Sample: CD8+ T cells sorted from blood, taken at week 24, from a patient treated with tofacitinib. The receptors were gathered from a human donor with alopecia areata.

The chain links TRBV27 to TRBJ2-1; D perhaps matches TRBD2 (6 bases). Per germline, CDR1 MNHEY and CDR2 SMNVEV (reference sequence). The CDR3 has 18 amino acids. Trimming removed 4 bases from V and 6 bases from J, with 25 bases in between. DNA of the CDR3: TGTGCCAGCAGTTCACTCCAGTTGACGGGGGAAGGGTTCAATGAGCAGTTCTTC. Amino acid sequence: CASSSLQLTGEGFNEQFF.

In this sample, this clone turned up a few times. This chain connects TRBV13 to TRBJ2-3; D not resolved. Per germline, CDR1 PRHDT and CDR2 FYEKMQ (reference sequence). The length of the CDR3 is 12 residues. V was shortened by 6 bases and J by 6 bases, with 10 bases between the two germline ends. The CDR3 bases are TGTGCCAGCAGTTCTATGTCGGATACGCAGTATTTT. Its protein is CASSSMSDTQYF.

The rearrangement uses TRBV5-6 and TRBJ2-7; no clear D. This CDR3 has 12 amino acids. Trimming shortened V by 3 bases and J by 0 bases, and 4 bases separated the two germline ends. Germline CDR1 SGHDT, CDR2 YYEEEE. In DNA, the CDR3 is TGTGCCAGCAGCTCGCCCTCCTACGAGCAGTACTTC. This translates into CASSSPSYEQYF.

The chain links TRBV2 to TRBJ1-3, with unresolved D. V lost 0 bases, J lost 4 bases, and 7 bases lay in between. This CDR3 spans 14 amino acids. Germline V gene lookup returns CDR1 SNHLY and CDR2 FYNNEI. The CDR3 spells CASSEAAGGNTIYF. The CDR3 bases are TGTGCCAGCAGTGAAGCAGCAGGAGGAAACACCATATATTTT.

This chain uses TRBV25-1 with TRBJ1-2, with D maybe TRBD1 (5 bases). The CDR3 covers 13 residues. The germline V and J ends were trimmed by 6 bases and 4 bases, with 12 bases remaining between them. Germline lookup yields CDR1 MGHDK and CDR2 SYGVNS. The CDR3 loop reads CASSPGGAYGYTF. The CDR3 DNA reads TGTGCCAGCAGCCCCGGCGGGGCCTATGGCTACACCTTC.

By sample fraction, this clone is medium-sized (0.01 to 0.1%). This sequence joins TRBV6-1 and TRBJ2-3; 8 positions agree with TRBD2. The CDR3 spans 15 residues. CDR1 is MNHNS, CDR2 SASEGT, per germline. After removal of 3 bases from V and 0 bases from J, the junction contained 2 bases not matched to a gene. The DNA for the CDR3 is TGTGCCAGCAGTGAGGTAGCGGGAAGCACAGATACGCAGTATTTT. This gives the protein CASSEVAGSTDTQYF.

The chain is built from TRBV27 and TRBJ1-6; D remains ambiguous. In germline, CDR1 is MNHEY, CDR2 SMNVEV (reference sequence). CDR3 length: 16 residues. V was clipped by 1 base and J by 7 bases, with 14 bases between them. The CDR3, as DNA: TGTGCCAGCAGTTTATACCCCGCGGGAAGCAATTCACCCCTCCACTTT. Residues: CASSLYPAGSNSPLHF.

The chain joins TRBV7-9 to TRBJ1-1; D gene unclear. This CDR3 has 14 residues. The ends were cut back, 3 bases at V and 4 bases at J, with 12 bases in the middle. Germline lookup yields CDR1 SEHNR and CDR2 FQNEAQ (reference sequence). The CDR3 reads CASSLMEGITEAFF. The DNA of the CDR3 is TGTGCCAGCAGCTTGATGGAGGGAATCACTGAAGCTTTCTTT.

The gene calls are TRBV15 and TRBJ1-1; D uncertain. The CDR3 has 14 amino acids. The V end was cut by 2 bases, the J end by 1 base, with 8 bases between. Germline CDR1 reads LNHNV; CDR2 reads YYDKDF (reference sequence). The chain's CDR3 is CATSRQTQNTEAFF. The DNA for the CDR3 is TGTGCCACCAGCAGACAGACCCAGAACACTGAAGCTTTCTTT.

This chain links TRBV23-1 with TRBJ1-2; D unclear. TRBV23-1 is flagged as an ORF with uncertain function. V was trimmed by 8 bases and J by 7 bases, leaving 5 bases between them. The CDR3 is made up of 9 amino acids. The CDR3 nucleotides read TGCGCCAGCCGGAGTGGCTACACCTTC. It specifies CASRSGYTF.

This clone was observed a few times. The chain recombines TRBV19 with TRBJ2-7, with D uncertain. The germline CDR1 and CDR2 sequences are LNHDA and SQIVND (reference sequence). The CDR3 sequence is 13 residues long. V dropped 0 bases and J dropped 0 bases, with 3 bases sitting between them. Written as DNA, the CDR3 is TGTGCCAGTAGTATAGACAGCTCCTACGAGCAGTACTTC. Translated, it gives CASSIDSSYEQYF. Together with reference TRBV19 and TRBJ2-7, the CDR3 gives the full variable domain: DGGITQSPKYLFRKEGQNVTLSCEQNLNHDAMYWYRQDPGQGLRLIYYSQIVNDFQKGDIAEGYSVSREKKESFPLTVTSAQKNPTAFYLCASSIDSSYEQYFGPGTRLTVT.

This clone was observed a few times. CDR3 DNA: TGTGCCAGCAGCTTTAGTAACAGCCAAGAGACCCAGTACTTC. As protein: CASSFSNSQETQYF. The genes are TRBV13 and TRBJ2-5; D is uncertain. Trimming removed 3 bases from V and 1 base from J, with 9 bases in between. The CDR3 spans 14 residues. Germline V gives CDR1 PRHDT, CDR2 FYEKMQ (reference sequence). The entire variable domain, with the rest obtained from reference TRBV13 and TRBJ2-5, is as follows: AAGVIQSPRHLIKEKRETATLKCYPIPRHDTVYWYQQGPGQDPQFLISFYEKMQSDKGSIPDRFSAQQFSDYHSELNMSSLELGDSALYFCASSFSNSQETQYFGPGTRLLVL.

The chain joins TRBV25-1 to TRBJ1-2; D possibly corresponds to TRBD1 (5 bases). The germline V gene has CDR1 MGHDK and CDR2 SYGVNS. The CDR3 extends over 11 amino acids. V lost 6 bases and J lost 5, with 7 bases in between. CDR3 DNA sequence: TGTGCCAGCAGCCCAGGGTATGGCTACACCTTC. It yields the protein CASSPGYGYTF.

This chain uses TRBV5-1 with TRBJ2-2, with 7 bases fitting TRBD1. Per germline, CDR1 SGHRS and CDR2 YFSETQ. Trimming took 4 bases from V and 5 from J; bases not matched to a gene: 5. The CDR3 is made up of 14 amino acids. In nucleotides, the CDR3 is TGCGCCAGCAGCCTAGACAGGGATACCGGGGAGCTGTTTTTT. Translation gives CASSLDRDTGELFF. The whole variable domain, filled in from reference TRBV5-1 and TRBJ2-2, reads KAGVTQTPRYLIKTRGQQVTLSCSPISGHRSVSWYQQTPGQGLQFLFEYFSETQRNKGNFPGRFSGRQFSNSRSEMNVSTLELGDSALYLCASSLDRDTGELFFGEGSRLTVL.

The V call is TRBV27, the J call TRBJ2-5; the D call may be TRBD1 or TRBD2 (5 bases each). CDR1 MNHEY and CDR2 SMNVEV come from the germline V gene (reference sequence). The CDR3 is made up of 15 amino acids. Trimming stripped 0 bases from V and 5 bases from J, with 13 bases between. Written as DNA, the CDR3 is TGTGCCAGCAGTTTATCTATCAGGGAGATGGAGACCCAGTACTTC. Its protein product is CASSLSIREMETQYF.

This chain joins TRBV30 and TRBJ1-3; D is unclear. The CDR3 has 15 amino acids. Per germline, CDR1 GTSNPN and CDR2 SVGIG (reference sequence). Between the trimmed V and J ends, which lost 1 base and 4 bases, there was a span of 14 bases. Written as DNA, the CDR3 is TGTGCCTGGAGTGCTTCCAGTATGAAGGGAAACACCATATATTTT. Amino acid sequence: CAWSASSMKGNTIYF.

The chain recombines TRBV13 with TRBJ2-7; tentative D call: TRBD1 (6 bases). CDR1 and CDR2 (germline): PRHDT, FYEKMQ (reference sequence). V lost 5 bases to trimming and J lost 5 bases, with 19 bases between them. The CDR3 runs 15 residues. This CDR3 reads CASSQTNRVGDEQYF. The CDR3 DNA is TGTGCCAGCAGCCAAACTAACAGGGTTGGGGACGAGCAGTACTTC.

The CDR3 DNA reads as TGTGCCAGCAGCTTGGACGGGAATTCACCCCTCCACTTT. Its protein product is CASSLDGNSPLHF. This chain joins TRBV5-6 and TRBJ1-6; D remains ambiguous. Looked up from germline, CDR1 is SGHDT and CDR2 is YYEEEE. The CDR3 sequence is 13 residues long. Trimming removed 0 bases at V and 7 bases at J, with 5 bases between.

The V call is TRBV20-1, the J call TRBJ1-2; no clear D. The germline CDR1 and CDR2 sequences are DFQATT and SNEGSKA (reference sequence). This CDR3 is 11 amino acids long. V was cut by 6 bases and J by 6 bases, with 11 bases left in between. CDR3 DNA sequence: TGCAGTGCCCGAGGAGGTCATGGCTACACCTTC. Translated: CSARGGHGYTF.